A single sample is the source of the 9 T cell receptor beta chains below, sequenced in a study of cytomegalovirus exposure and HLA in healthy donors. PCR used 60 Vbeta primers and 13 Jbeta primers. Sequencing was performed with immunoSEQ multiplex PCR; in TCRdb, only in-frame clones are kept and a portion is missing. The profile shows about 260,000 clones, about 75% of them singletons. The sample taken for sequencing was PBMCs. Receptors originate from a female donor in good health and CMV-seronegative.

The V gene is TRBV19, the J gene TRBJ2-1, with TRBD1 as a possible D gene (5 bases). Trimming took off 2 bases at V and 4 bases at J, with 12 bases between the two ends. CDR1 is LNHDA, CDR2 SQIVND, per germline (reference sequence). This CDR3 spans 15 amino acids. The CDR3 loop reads CASSIQGARYNEQFF. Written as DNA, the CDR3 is TGTGCCAGTAGTATACAAGGGGCTCGGTACAATGAGCAGTTCTTC.

In DNA, the CDR3 is TGTGCCAGCAGCTTAGACGGGGGTCCCAACGAGCAGTACTTC. Translating gives CASSLDGGPNEQYF. V usage is TRBV11-2 and J usage is TRBJ2-7, with a possible D match to TRBD2 (6 bases). V was pared by 0 bases and J by 5 bases, with 11 bases between. CDR1 SGHAT and CDR2 FQNNGV come from the germline V gene. The CDR3 consists of 14 residues.

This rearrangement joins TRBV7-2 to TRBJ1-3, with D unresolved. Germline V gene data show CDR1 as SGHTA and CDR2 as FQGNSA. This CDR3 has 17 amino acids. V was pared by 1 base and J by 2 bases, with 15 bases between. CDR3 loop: CASSLGYAASPGNTIYF. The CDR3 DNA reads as TGTGCCAGCAGCTTAGGGTACGCGGCGAGTCCTGGAAACACCATATATTTT.

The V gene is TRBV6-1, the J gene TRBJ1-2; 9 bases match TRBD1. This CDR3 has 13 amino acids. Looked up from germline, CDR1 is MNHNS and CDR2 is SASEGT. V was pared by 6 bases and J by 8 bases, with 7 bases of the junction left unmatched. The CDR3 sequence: CASREQGARGYTF. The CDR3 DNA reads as TGTGCCAGCAGGGAACAGGGGGCTCGGGGCTACACCTTC.

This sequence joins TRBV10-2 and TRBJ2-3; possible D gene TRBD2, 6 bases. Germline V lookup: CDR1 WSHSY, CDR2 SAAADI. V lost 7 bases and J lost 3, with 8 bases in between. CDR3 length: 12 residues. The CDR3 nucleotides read TGCGCCAGCACCGGAGGGACAGATACGCAGTATTTT. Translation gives CASTGGTDTQYF.

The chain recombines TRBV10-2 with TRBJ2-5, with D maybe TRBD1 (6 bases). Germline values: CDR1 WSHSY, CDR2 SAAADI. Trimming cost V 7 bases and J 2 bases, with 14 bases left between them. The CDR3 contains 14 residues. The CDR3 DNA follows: TGCGCCAGCATGTCATTGGGGGCGCAAGAGACCCAGTACTTC. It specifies CASMSLGAQETQYF.

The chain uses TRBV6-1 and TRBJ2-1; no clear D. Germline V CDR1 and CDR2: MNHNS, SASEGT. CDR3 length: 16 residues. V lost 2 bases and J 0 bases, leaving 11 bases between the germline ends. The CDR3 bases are TGTGCCAGCAGTGAATTGCGGCGTAGCTCCTACAATGAGCAGTTCTTC. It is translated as CASSELRRSSYNEQFF.

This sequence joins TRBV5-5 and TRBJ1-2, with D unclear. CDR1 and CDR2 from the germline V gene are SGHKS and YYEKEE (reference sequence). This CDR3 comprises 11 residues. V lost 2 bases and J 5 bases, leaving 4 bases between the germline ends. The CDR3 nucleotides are TGTGCCAGCAGCTTCGGGTATGGCTACACCTTC. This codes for CASSFGYGYTF.

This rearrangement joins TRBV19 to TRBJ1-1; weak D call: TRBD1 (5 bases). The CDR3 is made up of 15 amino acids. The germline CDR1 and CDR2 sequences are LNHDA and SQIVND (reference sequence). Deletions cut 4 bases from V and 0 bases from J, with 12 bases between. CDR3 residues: CASSTGGGMNTEAFF. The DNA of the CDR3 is TGTGCCAGTAGTACCGGGGGAGGCATGAACACTGAAGCTTTCTTT.